The 24 T cell receptor beta chains presented below share a single source sample, sequenced in a study of technical replicates of blood from four donors. Assay: immunoSEQ multiplex PCR; the TCRdb copy retains only in-frame clones and omits some. Seen here are more than 75,000 clones, 80% to 90% observed once, and the top ten hold 4.8%. Sequenced: PBMCs. These receptors were collected from a human donor in good health. Some clones in this sample may be carry-over from other donors' samples.

The chain couples TRBV30 to TRBJ2-1, with 11 bases identical to TRBD2. Germline values: CDR1 GTSNPN, CDR2 SVGIG (reference sequence). J lost 7 bases, V lost 2 bases, and 7 bases had no gene match. This CDR3 spans 15 amino acids. The DNA of the CDR3 is TGTGCCTGGAGTCTACCGGCTAGCGGGAGGAATGAGCAGTTCTTC. Its translation: CAWSLPASGRNEQFF.

In its sample, this clone was seen once. CDR3 nucleotides: TGTGCCAGCAGTTCACTAGCAGATACGCAGTATTTT. Translating it yields CASSSLADTQYF. The rearrangement joins TRBV27 to TRBJ2-3, with D possibly TRBD2 on 5 matching bases. Germline V gives CDR1 MNHEY, CDR2 SMNVEV (reference sequence). Trimming removed 4 bases from V and 4 bases from J, with 6 bases in between. CDR3 length: 12 amino acids.

V and J are TRBV5-1 and TRBJ1-1, with D possibly TRBD1 on 5 matching bases. CDR3 size: 15 residues. V lost 1 base, J lost 3 bases, and 13 bases lay in between. Germline V gene lookup returns CDR1 SGHRS and CDR2 YFSETQ. The CDR3 DNA sequence: TGCGCCAGCAGCTTGAGTGGGGCGCCGGACACTGAAGCTTTCTTT. Its translation: CASSLSGAPDTEAFF.

The J gene is TRBJ2-3, the V gene TRBV7-2; no clear D. The CDR3 runs to 15 residues. Germline V gene lookup returns CDR1 SGHTA and CDR2 FQGNSA. The V end lost 0 bases, the J end lost 2 bases, and 9 bases lay between the germline ends. The CDR3 spells CASSLAVTNTDTQYF. Here the CDR3 DNA reads TGTGCCAGCAGCTTAGCCGTAACTAACACAGATACGCAGTATTTT.

The gene calls are TRBV10-3 and TRBJ1-1; 8 nucleotides agree with TRBD1. V lost 6 bases to trimming and J lost 5 bases; unmatched junction nucleotides: 2. Germline V CDR1 and CDR2: ENHRY, SYGVKD. The CDR3 consists of 12 residues. CDR3 sequence (DNA): TGTGCCATCAGCAGGGGGCCGACTGAAGCTTTCTTT. Translated, it gives CAISRGPTEAFF.

This chain uses TRBV2 with TRBJ2-7, with 7 bases fitting TRBD1. Germline CDR1 is SNHLY and CDR2 is FYNNEI. With V trimmed by 4 bases and J by 0 bases, 3 bases remained unmatched. The CDR3 totals 14 residues. CDR3 residues: CASSGTGSSYEQYF. The CDR3 DNA sequence: TGTGCCAGCAGTGGGACAGGAAGCTCCTACGAGCAGTACTTC.

The chain links TRBV11-2 to TRBJ2-7; 8 positions agree with TRBD1. CDR1 SGHAT and CDR2 FQNNGV come from the germline V gene. With V trimmed by 5 bases and J by 7 bases, 7 bases remained unmatched. There are 13 residues in the CDR3. This chain's CDR3 is CASSTTGAGEQYF. As DNA, the CDR3 is TGTGCCAGCAGCACGACAGGGGCGGGGGAGCAGTACTTC.

This chain uses TRBV11-3 with TRBJ2-4; tentative D call: TRBD2 (7 bases). V was shortened by 1 base and J by 8 bases, with 12 bases between the two germline ends. CDR1 is SGHNT, CDR2 YENEEA, per germline. The CDR3 has 14 amino acids. Here the CDR3 DNA reads TGTGCCAGCAGCTTAGGAGGGGGAGGGGACATTCAGTACTTC. It yields the protein CASSLGGGGDIQYF.

The rearrangement links TRBV7-3 to TRBJ2-3, with 8 bases fitting TRBD2. Germline V gene data show CDR1 as SGHTA and CDR2 as FQGTGA. J was trimmed by 1 base and V by 6 bases; bases with no gene match: 9. This CDR3 spans 16 amino acids. The CDR3 spells CASRRPAGGGTDTQYF. The CDR3 coding sequence is TGTGCCAGCAGGAGGCCGGCGGGAGGTGGCACAGATACGCAGTATTTT.

The V and J genes are TRBV7-2 and TRBJ1-4; 11 bases map to TRBD1. The CDR3 contains 17 residues. Trimming cost V 5 bases and J 10 bases; bases outside gene matches: 15. Germline-derived CDR1 and CDR2 are SGHTA and FQGNSA. The CDR3 coding sequence is TGTGCCAGCAGCCTAATCGGGACAGGGGGTAATCTAGGAAAACTGTTTTTT. It is translated as CASSLIGTGGNLGKLFF. Full variable domain (rest looked up from reference TRBV7-2 and TRBJ1-4): GAGVSQSPSNKVTEKGKDVELRCDPISGHTALYWYRQSLGQGLEFLIYFQGNSAPDKSGLPSDRFSAERTGGSVSTLTIQRTQQEDSAVYLCASSLIGTGGNLGKLFFGSGTQLSVL.

The CDR3 loop is CASQQETGELFF. The DNA of the CDR3 is TGTGCCAGCCAGCAGGAAACCGGGGAGCTGTTTTTT. This rearrangement joins TRBV19 to TRBJ2-2; D not certain. This CDR3 spans 12 amino acids. V was cut by 9 bases and J by 5 bases, with 10 bases left in between. The V gene's germline CDR1 is LNHDA and CDR2 SQIVND (reference sequence).

This chain uses TRBV18 with TRBJ2-2; 11 bases match TRBD1. With 6 bases clipped from V and 4 bases from J, the junction kept 10 bases outside the gene matches. CDR3 length: 17 residues. In germline, CDR1 is KGHSH, CDR2 LQKENI. Here the CDR3 DNA reads TGTGCCAGCTCGCGCCAATTTGGGACAGGGGGCACCGGGGAGCTGTTTTTT. It is translated as CASSRQFGTGGTGELFF. Full variable domain (rest looked up from reference TRBV18 and TRBJ2-2): NAGVMQNPRHLVRRRGQEARLRCSPMKGHSHVYWYRQLPEEGLKFMVYLQKENIIDESGMPKERFSAEFPKEGPSILRIQQVVRGDSAAYFCASSRQFGTGGTGELFFGEGSRLTVL.

V is TRBV2 and J is TRBJ2-1, with D hard to call. The CDR3 has 12 amino acids. Trimming pared 4 bases from V and 5 bases from J, leaving 6 bases between. From germline, CDR1 is SNHLY and CDR2 FYNNEI. CDR3 region: CASSVRNNEQFF. The CDR3, as DNA: TGTGCCAGCAGTGTCAGGAACAATGAGCAGTTCTTC.

The chain carries TRBV7-3 and TRBJ2-7; D is unclear. This CDR3 is 13 amino acids long. The V gene's germline CDR1 is SGHTA and CDR2 FQGTGA. Trimming stripped 1 base from V and 3 bases from J, with 7 bases between. The chain's CDR3 is CASSLIPFYEQYF. CDR3 nucleotides: TGTGCCAGCAGCTTAATCCCGTTCTACGAGCAGTACTTC. Full variable domain (remainder filled in from reference TRBV7-3 and TRBJ2-7): GAGVSQTPSNKVTEKGKYVELRCDPISGHTALYWYRQSLGQGPEFLIYFQGTGAADDSGLPNDRFFAVRPEGSVSTLKIQRTERGDSAVYLCASSLIPFYEQYFGPGTRLTVT.

The chain combines TRBV30 with TRBJ1-5; perhaps TRBD1 as D (5 bases). V shed 2 bases and J shed 8 bases, with 13 bases lying between them. The CDR3 runs to 13 residues. Germline CDR1 reads GTSNPN; CDR2 reads SVGIG (reference sequence). CDR3 DNA: TGTGCCTGGAGTCAGGGCATGGAGAAGCCCCAGCATTTT. This encodes CAWSQGMEKPQHF.

The chain combines TRBV5-3 with TRBJ2-4, with TRBD1 matching 7 bases. TRBV5-3 qualifies as an ORF whose function is uncertain. J was trimmed by 7 bases and V by 4 bases; bases with no gene match: 14. The CDR3 loop spans 16 amino acids. The DNA of the CDR3 is TGTGCCAGAAGCCACCTTCCGACAGGGATGGATAACATTCAGTACTTC. Residues: CARSHLPTGMDNIQYF.

The chain has TRBV2 and TRBJ1-5; 7 positions match TRBD1. Germline V CDR1 and CDR2: SNHLY, FYNNEI. Trimming took 5 bases from V and 4 from J; bases not matched to a gene: 8. The CDR3 extends over 15 amino acids. The chain's CDR3 is CASSPDRAGNQPQHF. The CDR3 DNA sequence: TGTGCCAGCAGTCCTGACAGGGCAGGGAATCAGCCCCAGCATTTT.

The genes are TRBV5-4 and TRBJ2-1, with 7 bases fitting TRBD2. CDR3 length: 13 amino acids. The V segment lost 4 bases and the J segment 9 bases; nucleotides outside the gene matches: 7. Germline V lookup: CDR1 SGHNT, CDR2 YYREEE (reference sequence). CDR3 nucleotides: TGTGCCAGCAGCGAGACTAGCTCGAGTGAGCAGTTCTTC. Translation: CASSETSSSEQFF.

The sample holds a few counts of this clone. V gene TRBV7-9 combines with J gene TRBJ2-1; possible D gene TRBD2, 6 bases. Trimming cost V 6 bases and J 4 bases, with 10 bases left between them. The CDR3 runs to 13 residues. The germline CDR1 and CDR2 sequences are SEHNR and FQNEAQ (reference sequence). CDR3 bases: TGTGCCAGCAGTCCCGGGAGTTACAATGAGCAGTTCTTC. Protein: CASSPGSYNEQFF.

This chain connects TRBV6-1 to TRBJ2-7; 7 nucleotides match TRBD1. Germline CDR1 and CDR2: MNHNS and SASEGT. The J segment lost 3 bases and the V segment lost 5 bases, leaving 7 bases of the junction unmatched. CDR3 length: 14 residues. In DNA, the CDR3 is TGTGCCAGCAGTAAGACAGGGAACGGCTACGAGCAGTACTTC. Protein sequence: CASSKTGNGYEQYF.

About this clone: The germline gene is not matched at one end of the junction; a read error may be the cause. The chain combines TRBV5-1 with TRBJ2-7; D gene unclear. CDR3 length equals 14 residues. Germline CDR1 and CDR2: SGHRS and YFSETQ. CDR3 DNA: TGCGCCAGCGGCTTGAGTTACAGAGACTACGAGCAGTACTTC. It specifies CASGLSYRDYEQYF.

The chain employs TRBV6-5 and TRBJ1-2; D call uncertain. Per the germline V gene, CDR1 is MNHEY and CDR2 is SVGAGI. This CDR3 is built from 11 residues. V dropped 8 bases and J dropped 6 bases, with 10 bases sitting between them. As DNA, the CDR3 is TGTGCCAGCGGTGGAGGAGATGGCTACACCTTC. This sequence encodes CASGGGDGYTF.

The rearrangement uses TRBV4-1 and TRBJ2-1, with TRBD2 identical over 7 bases. There are 15 residues in the CDR3. Per the germline V gene, CDR1 is MGHRA and CDR2 is YSYEKL. Unmatched junction bases numbered 17, after V lost 3 bases and J lost 15 bases. The CDR3 DNA sequence: TGCGCCAGCAGCCAGGAGAAGGGAGGGACTTCCAGTTTGTTCTTC. Its translation: CASSQEKGGTSSLFF.

The J gene is TRBJ2-1, the V gene TRBV18, with 7 bases fitting TRBD1. The germline CDR1 and CDR2 sequences are KGHSH and LQKENI. CDR3 length equals 14 residues. V lost 4 bases and J lost 1; bases outside the gene matches: 1. The CDR3 loop is CASSLQGSYNEQFF. CDR3 nucleotides: TGTGCCAGCTCACTACAGGGGTCCTACAATGAGCAGTTCTTC.